The 20 T cell receptor beta chains below were found in one sample sequenced in a study of beta chain features in type 1 diabetes. Study results and caveats: Researchers report that Type 1 diabetes patients had moderately but significantly shorter TCRB CDR3s across all four CD4+ subsets.

Every isolated RNA sample was fully reverse transcribed, so sequencing captured expressed TCRB transcripts. The data were produced by immunoSEQ multiplex PCR, yet TCRdb's version contains in-frame clones alone and is incomplete. The sample consists of about 650,000 clones, over 10% of them appearing once. No antigens are known for them. What was sequenced was naive CD4+ T cells from blood. The receptors originated from a man under 40 with type 1 diabetes.

The V call is TRBV19, the J call TRBJ2-5; D unclear. V shed 7 bases and J shed 1 base, with 13 bases lying between them. This CDR3 comprises 14 residues. Germline V gene lookup returns CDR1 LNHDA and CDR2 SQIVND (reference sequence). The CDR3 region is CASTQGNGQETQYF. The CDR3 DNA reads TGTGCCAGTACCCAAGGGAACGGCCAAGAGACCCAGTACTTC.

This clone has more than one count but fewer than ten. The DNA for the CDR3 is TGTGCCAGCAGCGTAGTTGACAGGGGACGATCACCCCTCCACTTT. Its translation: CASSVVDRGRSPLHF. The V call is TRBV9, the J call TRBJ1-6; 8 bases are shared with TRBD1. The V segment lost 0 bases and the J segment 10 bases; nucleotides outside the gene matches: 6. The CDR3 extends over 15 amino acids. CDR1 and CDR2 (germline): SGDLS, YYNGEE.

The chain combines TRBV5-1 with TRBJ1-1; no reliable D call. The CDR3 has 14 residues. Germline values: CDR1 SGHRS, CDR2 YFSETQ. V was trimmed by 4 bases and J by 2 bases, leaving 12 bases between them. CDR3 bases: TGCGCCAGCAGCGGTACAGTTCCAAACACTGAAGCTTTCTTT. It codes for CASSGTVPNTEAFF. The entire variable domain, with the rest obtained from reference TRBV5-1 and TRBJ1-1, is as follows: KAGVTQTPRYLIKTRGQQVTLSCSPISGHRSVSWYQQTPGQGLQFLFEYFSETQRNKGNFPGRFSGRQFSNSRSEMNVSTLELGDSALYLCASSGTVPNTEAFFGQGTRLTVV.

In nucleotides, the CDR3 is TGTGCCAGCAGCTTAGGGCCAAGCCGGAATTCACCCCTCCACTTT. Translated, it gives CASSLGPSRNSPLHF. The chain recombines TRBV7-2 with TRBJ1-6; D unresolved. Germline V gene lookup returns CDR1 SGHTA and CDR2 FQGNSA. The V gene lost 1 base and the J gene lost 7 bases, with 11 bases spanning the gap. The CDR3 consists of 15 residues.

This clone was found a few times. The CDR3 coding sequence is TGTGCCAGCAGCTTAAAGGGGCCTCAGCCCCAGCATTTT. This translates into CASSLKGPQPQHF. The chain employs TRBV7-2 and TRBJ1-5, with a possible D match to TRBD1 (5 bases). CDR3 size: 13 residues. CDR1 and CDR2 (germline): SGHTA, FQGNSA. Trimming removed 2 bases at V and 6 bases at J, with 8 bases between.

Only a few counts were recorded for this clone. V gene TRBV29-1 combines with J gene TRBJ2-5, with D possibly matching TRBD1 (5 bases). Trimming shortened V by 7 bases and J by 5 bases, and 8 bases separated the two germline ends. The CDR3 has 10 amino acids. Germline values: CDR1 SQVTM, CDR2 ANQGSEA. CDR3 amino acids: CSEGRETQYF. The CDR3 DNA is TGCAGCGAGGGGCGGGAGACCCAGTACTTC.

In this sample, this clone turned up a few times. The rearrangement links TRBV10-2 to TRBJ2-3; either TRBD1 or TRBD2 may fit D (5 bases each). V was pared by 7 bases and J by 9 bases, with 20 bases between. CDR1 and CDR2 from the germline V gene are WSHSY and SAAADI. The CDR3 sequence is 14 residues long. CDR3 sequence: CASTGHEWDGTQYF. Written as DNA, the CDR3 is TGCGCCAGCACTGGGCACGAATGGGACGGGACGCAGTATTTT.

A few counts support this clone. The chain combines TRBV9 with TRBJ1-6, with 8 positions matching TRBD1. The junction had 4 bases not matched to a gene; V was cut back by 2 bases and J by 9 bases. Germline lookup yields CDR1 SGDLS and CDR2 YYNGEE. CDR3 length: 14 residues. CDR3 sequence (DNA): TGTGCCAGCAGCGTCTCAGGGGGCTCTTCACCCCTCCACTTT. This codes for CASSVSGGSSPLHF.

This clone was counted only a few times. The chain is built from TRBV7-2 and TRBJ1-5; no definite D call. The V end lost 5 bases, the J end lost 4 bases, and 9 bases lay between the germline ends. Germline-derived CDR1 and CDR2 are SGHTA and FQGNSA. The CDR3 extends over 13 amino acids. This chain's CDR3 is CASSRTLNQPQHF. DNA of the CDR3: TGTGCCAGCAGCCGGACTTTGAATCAGCCCCAGCATTTT.

This clone was found a few times. The chain recombines TRBV29-1 with TRBJ2-1; possible D gene TRBD2, 6 bases. There are 13 residues in the CDR3. CDR1 is SQVTM, CDR2 ANQGSEA, per germline. With 7 bases removed from V and 0 bases from J, the gap between germline ends came to 10 bases. The CDR3 sequence is CSALGGSYNEQFF. The CDR3 DNA reads as TGCAGCGCCCTGGGGGGCTCCTACAATGAGCAGTTCTTC.

The chain combines TRBV7-2 with TRBJ2-7, with D unresolved. The germline V and J ends were trimmed by 5 bases and 6 bases, with 17 bases remaining between them. The CDR3 is made up of 14 amino acids. Germline V lookup: CDR1 SGHTA, CDR2 FQGNSA. The CDR3 sequence is CASSLTPLGTEQYF. CDR3 DNA: TGTGCCAGCAGCCTGACACCTTTGGGCACCGAGCAGTACTTC.

The chain combines TRBV9 with TRBJ2-2; no clear D. The V end lost 0 bases, the J end lost 0 bases, and 6 bases lay between the germline ends. Germline CDR1 reads SGDLS; CDR2 reads YYNGEE. The CDR3 loop spans 15 amino acids. The CDR3 nucleotides are TGTGCCAGCAGCGTAGCTAGTACGAACACCGGGGAGCTGTTTTTT. Its protein is CASSVASTNTGELFF.

This clone was found a few times. This chain links TRBV28 with TRBJ1-5; D remains unclear. Germline lookup yields CDR1 MDHEN and CDR2 SYDVKM. This CDR3 has 12 amino acids. V lost 10 bases and J lost 6, with 13 bases in between. This CDR3 is CATRRGGQPQHF. DNA of the CDR3: TGTGCCACTCGGCGAGGCGGTCAGCCCCAGCATTTT.

In this sample, this clone turned up a few times. This chain joins TRBV4-3 and TRBJ1-1; a possible D gene is TRBD1 (5 bases). The CDR3 covers 16 residues. Germline CDR1 reads LGHNA; CDR2 reads YSLEER. The V end lost 1 base, the J end lost 0 bases, and 12 bases lay between the germline ends. The CDR3 DNA follows: TGCGCCAGCAGCCAAGCCGGAGGAGGGGTGAACACTGAAGCTTTCTTT. Translated, it gives CASSQAGGGVNTEAFF.

This chain joins TRBV13 and TRBJ2-7; 11 nucleotides line up with TRBD2. This CDR3 region has 13 residues. Germline CDR1 PRHDT, CDR2 FYEKMQ (reference sequence). Trimming removed 5 bases from V and 6 bases from J; junction bases left unmatched: 3. The CDR3: CASSIAGGPEQYF. As DNA, the CDR3 is TGTGCCAGCAGCATAGCGGGGGGGCCCGAGCAGTACTTC.

The rearrangement uses TRBV7-3 and TRBJ1-2; D remains ambiguous. Trimming cost V 5 bases and J 7 bases, with 14 bases left between them. The CDR3 extends over 13 amino acids. Germline CDR1 and CDR2: SGHTA and FQGTGA. The CDR3 sequence: CASSLEPSVGYTF. CDR3 nucleotide sequence: TGTGCCAGCAGCCTTGAGCCCTCGGTTGGCTACACCTTC.

This clone appeared a few times. V is TRBV5-1 and J is TRBJ2-2; the D call may be TRBD1 or TRBD2 (5 bases each). The CDR3 runs to 16 residues. V was clipped by 4 bases and J by 1 base, with 14 bases between them. Germline CDR1 is SGHRS and CDR2 is YFSETQ. CDR3 loop: CASSPYGTGNTGELFF. The CDR3 DNA sequence: TGCGCCAGCAGCCCTTACGGGACGGGGAACACCGGGGAGCTGTTTTTT.

This clone was seen more than once but under ten times. This rearrangement joins TRBV7-9 to TRBJ1-3; D gene unclear. The germline V gene encodes CDR1 SEHNR and CDR2 FQNEAQ (reference sequence). Trimming pared 3 bases from V and 3 bases from J, leaving 6 bases between. The CDR3 length is 13 residues. In nucleotides, the CDR3 is TGTGCCAGCAGCTTCCTTTTTGGAAACACCATATATTTT. Translation gives CASSFLFGNTIYF.

The sample holds one count of this clone. V and J are TRBV7-9 and TRBJ2-7, with D unresolved. V was pared by 1 base and J by 3 bases, with 10 bases between. The germline V gene encodes CDR1 SEHNR and CDR2 FQNEAQ (reference sequence). The CDR3 is 14 amino acids. This chain's CDR3 is CASSLEASVYEQYF. The CDR3, as DNA: TGTGCCAGCAGCTTAGAGGCCTCGGTCTACGAGCAGTACTTC.

V is TRBV14 and J is TRBJ2-5; TRBD2 is a possible D gene (6 bases). V lost 6 bases, J lost 5 bases, and 16 bases lay in between. The CDR3 length is 14 residues. CDR1 and CDR2 (germline): SGHDN, FVKESK. CDR3 loop: CASRPGGPRETQYF. The CDR3 DNA reads TGTGCCAGCAGACCCGGAGGGCCTCGGGAGACCCAGTACTTC.